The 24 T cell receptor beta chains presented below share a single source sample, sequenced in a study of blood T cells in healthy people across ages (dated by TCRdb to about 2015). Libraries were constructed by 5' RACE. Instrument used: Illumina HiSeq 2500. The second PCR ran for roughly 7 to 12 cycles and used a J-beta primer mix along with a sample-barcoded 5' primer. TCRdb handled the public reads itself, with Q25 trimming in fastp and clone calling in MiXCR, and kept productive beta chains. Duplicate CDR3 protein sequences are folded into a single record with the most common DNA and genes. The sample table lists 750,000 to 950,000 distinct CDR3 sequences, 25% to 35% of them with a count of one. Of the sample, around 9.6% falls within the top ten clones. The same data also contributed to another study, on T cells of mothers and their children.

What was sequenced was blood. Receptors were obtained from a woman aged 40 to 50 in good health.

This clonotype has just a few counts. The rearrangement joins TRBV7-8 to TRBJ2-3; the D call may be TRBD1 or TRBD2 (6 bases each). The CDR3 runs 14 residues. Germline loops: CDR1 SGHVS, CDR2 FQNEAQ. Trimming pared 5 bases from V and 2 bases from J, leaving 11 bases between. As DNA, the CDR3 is TGTGCCAGCAGCCCGGGGGCCCTCACAGATACGCAGTATTTT. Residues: CASSPGALTDTQYF.

As DNA, the CDR3 is TGTGCCAGCAGTTCGGGCGACAGGCTCTATGGCTACACCTTC. It yields the protein CASSSGDRLYGYTF. J is TRBJ1-2 and V is TRBV28, with TRBD1 as a possible D gene (6 bases). This CDR3 comprises 14 residues. CDR1 and CDR2 from the germline V gene are MDHEN and SYDVKM. V lost 4 bases and J 4 bases, leaving 13 bases between the germline ends.

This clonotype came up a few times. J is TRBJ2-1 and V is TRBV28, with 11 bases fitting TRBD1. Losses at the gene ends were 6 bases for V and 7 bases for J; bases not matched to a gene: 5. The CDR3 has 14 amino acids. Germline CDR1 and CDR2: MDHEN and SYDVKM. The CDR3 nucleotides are TGTGCCAGCAGGGGGGACAGGGGGAAAAATGAGCAGTTCTTC. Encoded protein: CASRGDRGKNEQFF.

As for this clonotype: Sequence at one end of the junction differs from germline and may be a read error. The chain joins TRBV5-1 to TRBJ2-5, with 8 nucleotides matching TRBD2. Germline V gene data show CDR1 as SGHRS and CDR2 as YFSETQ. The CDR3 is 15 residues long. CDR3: CVSTEMGLDQETQYF. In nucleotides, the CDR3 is TGCGTCAGCACCGAAATGGGACTAGACCAAGAGACCCAGTACTTC.

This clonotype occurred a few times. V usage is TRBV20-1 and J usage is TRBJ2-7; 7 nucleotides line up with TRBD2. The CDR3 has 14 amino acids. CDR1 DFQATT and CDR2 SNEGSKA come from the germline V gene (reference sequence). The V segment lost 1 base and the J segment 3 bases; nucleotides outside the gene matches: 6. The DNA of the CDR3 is TGCAGTGCTAGAGCTGAAGCGGGGAACTACGAGCAGTACTTC. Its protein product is CSARAEAGNYEQYF.

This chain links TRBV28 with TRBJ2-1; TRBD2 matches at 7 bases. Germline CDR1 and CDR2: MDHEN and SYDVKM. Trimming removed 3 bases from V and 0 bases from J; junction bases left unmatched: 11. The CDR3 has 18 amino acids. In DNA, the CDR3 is TGTGCCAGCAGTTTTCCCCCTGAGACTAGCTCCTCCTACAATGAGCAGTTCTTC. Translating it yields CASSFPPETSSSYNEQFF.

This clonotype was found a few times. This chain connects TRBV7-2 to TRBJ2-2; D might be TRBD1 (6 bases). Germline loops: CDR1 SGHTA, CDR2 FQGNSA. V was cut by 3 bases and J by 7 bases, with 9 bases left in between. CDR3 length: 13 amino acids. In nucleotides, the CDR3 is TGTACCAGCAGCTTGCCACAGGGCGGGGAGCTGTTTTTT. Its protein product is CTSSLPQGGELFF.

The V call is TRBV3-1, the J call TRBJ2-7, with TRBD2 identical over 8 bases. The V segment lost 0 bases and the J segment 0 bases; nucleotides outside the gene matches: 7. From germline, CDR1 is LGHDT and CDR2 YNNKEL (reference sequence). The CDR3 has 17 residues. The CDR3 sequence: CASSQDRRRGGSYEQYF. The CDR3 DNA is TGTGCCAGCAGCCAAGATCGTCGTCGGGGGGGCTCCTACGAGCAGTACTTC.

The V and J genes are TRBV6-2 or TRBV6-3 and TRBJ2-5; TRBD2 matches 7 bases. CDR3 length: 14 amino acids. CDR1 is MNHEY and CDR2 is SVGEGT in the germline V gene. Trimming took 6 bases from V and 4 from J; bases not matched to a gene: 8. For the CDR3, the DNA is TGTGCCAGCAGCTATTTGGGGACTACAGAGACCCAGTACTTC. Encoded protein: CASSYLGTTETQYF.

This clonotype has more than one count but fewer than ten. The CDR3 DNA reads TGTGCCAGACCGATCGTGACAGATAACTATGGCTACACCTTC. As protein: CARPIVTDNYGYTF. The chain employs TRBV21-1 and TRBJ1-2. TRBV21-1 is a recognized pseudogene. The CDR3 covers 14 residues.

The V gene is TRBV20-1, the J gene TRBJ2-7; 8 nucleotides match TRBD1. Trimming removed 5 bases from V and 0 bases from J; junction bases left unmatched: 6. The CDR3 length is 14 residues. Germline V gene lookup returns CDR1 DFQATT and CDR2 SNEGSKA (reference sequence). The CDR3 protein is CSAGDRKNSYEQYF. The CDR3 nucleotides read TGCAGTGCTGGGGACAGGAAAAACTCCTACGAGCAGTACTTC.

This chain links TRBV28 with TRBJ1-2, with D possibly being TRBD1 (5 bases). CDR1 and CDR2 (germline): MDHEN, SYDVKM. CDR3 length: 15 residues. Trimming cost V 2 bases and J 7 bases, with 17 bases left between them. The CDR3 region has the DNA TGTGCCAGCAGTTTAGGAGGCGGGGGTGCACTTGGCTACACCTTC. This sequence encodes CASSLGGGGALGYTF.

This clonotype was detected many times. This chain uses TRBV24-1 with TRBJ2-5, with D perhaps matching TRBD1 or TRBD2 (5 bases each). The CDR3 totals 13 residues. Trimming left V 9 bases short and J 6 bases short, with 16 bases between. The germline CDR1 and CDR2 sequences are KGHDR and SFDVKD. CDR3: CATASGTVQTQYF. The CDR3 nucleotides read TGTGCCACCGCTTCTGGGACCGTCCAGACCCAGTACTTC.

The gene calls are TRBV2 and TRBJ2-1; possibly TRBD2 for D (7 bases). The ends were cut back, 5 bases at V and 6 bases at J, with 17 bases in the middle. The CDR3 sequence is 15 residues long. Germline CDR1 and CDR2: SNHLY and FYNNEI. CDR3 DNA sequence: TGTGCCAGCAGTTGGGGGAGGGGGAGAAGCAATGAGCAGTTCTTC. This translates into CASSWGRGRSNEQFF.

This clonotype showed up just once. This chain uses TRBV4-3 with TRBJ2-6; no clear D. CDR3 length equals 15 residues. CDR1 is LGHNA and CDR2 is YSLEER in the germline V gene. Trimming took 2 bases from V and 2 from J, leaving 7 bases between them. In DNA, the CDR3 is TGCGCCAGCAGCCAAAGGGTGGCTGGGGCCAACGTCCTGACTTTC. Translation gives CASSQRVAGANVLTF.

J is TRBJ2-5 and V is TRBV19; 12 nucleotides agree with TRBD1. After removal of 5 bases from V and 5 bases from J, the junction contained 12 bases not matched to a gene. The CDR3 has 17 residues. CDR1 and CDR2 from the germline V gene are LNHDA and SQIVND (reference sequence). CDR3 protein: CASSHSRRDRGPETQYF. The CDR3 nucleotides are TGTGCCAGTAGTCATAGCCGCCGGGACAGGGGGCCGGAGACCCAGTACTTC. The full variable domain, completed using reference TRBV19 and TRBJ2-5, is DGGITQSPKYLFRKEGQNVTLSCEQNLNHDAMYWYRQDPGQGLRLIYYSQIVNDFQKGDIAEGYSVSREKKESFPLTVTSAQKNPTAFYLCASSHSRRDRGPETQYFGPGTRLLVL.

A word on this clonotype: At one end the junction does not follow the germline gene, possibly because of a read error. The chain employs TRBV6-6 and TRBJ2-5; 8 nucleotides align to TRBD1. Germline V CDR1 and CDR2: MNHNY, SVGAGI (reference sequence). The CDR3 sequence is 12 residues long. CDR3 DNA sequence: TGTGTCAGCAGTACGACCCGACAGGGGCGGTACTTC. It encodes CVSSTTRQGRYF.

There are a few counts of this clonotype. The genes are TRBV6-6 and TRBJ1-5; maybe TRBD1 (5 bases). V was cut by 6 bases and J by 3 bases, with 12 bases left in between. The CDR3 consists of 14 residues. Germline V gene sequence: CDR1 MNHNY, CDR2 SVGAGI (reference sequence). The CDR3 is CASSKDSLNQPQHF. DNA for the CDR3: TGTGCCAGCAGCAAAGACAGCCTCAATCAGCCCCAGCATTTT.

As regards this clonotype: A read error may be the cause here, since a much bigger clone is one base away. This chain's CDR3 is CAGSESHPGDGETQYF. DNA of the CDR3: TGCGCCGGCAGCGAAAGCCACCCAGGGGATGGCGAGACCCAGTACTTC. The chain couples TRBV5-1 to TRBJ2-5; possible D gene TRBD1, 6 bases. Germline assignment: CDR1 SGHRS and CDR2 YFSETQ. CDR3 length: 16 residues.

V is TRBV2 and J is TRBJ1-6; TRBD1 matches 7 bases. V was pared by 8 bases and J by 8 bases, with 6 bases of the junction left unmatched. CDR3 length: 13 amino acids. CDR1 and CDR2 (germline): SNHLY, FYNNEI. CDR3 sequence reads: CASPRDRDSPLHF. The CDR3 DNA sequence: TGTGCCAGCCCTCGAGACAGGGATTCACCCCTCCACTTT.

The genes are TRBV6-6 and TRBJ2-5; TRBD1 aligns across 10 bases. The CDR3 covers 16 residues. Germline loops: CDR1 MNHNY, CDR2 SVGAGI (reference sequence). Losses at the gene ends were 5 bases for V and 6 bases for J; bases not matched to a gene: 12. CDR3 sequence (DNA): TGTGCCAGCAGTCCGGGGGACAGGGGAAATCAAAAGACCCAGTACTTC. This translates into CASSPGDRGNQKTQYF.

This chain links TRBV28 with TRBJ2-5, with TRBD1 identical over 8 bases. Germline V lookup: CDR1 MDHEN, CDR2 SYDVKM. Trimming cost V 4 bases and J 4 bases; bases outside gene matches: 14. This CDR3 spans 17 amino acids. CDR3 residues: CASSSTLGATGGETQYF. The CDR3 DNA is TGTGCCAGCAGTTCCACCCTGGGGGCCACAGGGGGAGAGACCCAGTACTTC.

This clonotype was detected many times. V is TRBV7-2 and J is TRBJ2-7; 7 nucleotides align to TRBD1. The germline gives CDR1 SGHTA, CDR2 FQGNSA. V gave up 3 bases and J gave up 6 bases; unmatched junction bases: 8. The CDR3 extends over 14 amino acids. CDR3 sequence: CASSFLQGFGEQYF. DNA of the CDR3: TGTGCCAGCAGCTTTCTACAGGGGTTCGGCGAGCAGTACTTC.

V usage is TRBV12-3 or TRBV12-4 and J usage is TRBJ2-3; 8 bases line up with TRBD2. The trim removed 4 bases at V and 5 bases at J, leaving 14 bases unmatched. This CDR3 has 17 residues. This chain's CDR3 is CASSSPLVAGRLDTQYF. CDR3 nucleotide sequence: TGTGCCAGCAGTTCCCCCTTAGTAGCGGGGCGGTTAGATACGCAGTATTTT.